This T cell receptor (beta chain) was retrieved from a study of beta chain features in type 1 diabetes. The CDR3 runs 12 residues. CDR1 SQVTM and CDR2 ANQGSEA come from the germline V gene. V lost 5 bases and J lost 2, with 9 bases in between. Concerning this clone itself: Antigen unknown.

Every isolated RNA sample was fully reverse transcribed, so sequencing captured expressed TCRB transcripts. The method was immunoSEQ multiplex PCR; TCRdb's version includes in-frame clones alone and lacks a portion of them. The sample has fewer than 30,000 clones; 45% to 65% are singletons. Sorting that relied on CD45RO/CCR7/CD25/CD127/CD95/CD27 yielded CD4+ naive, central memory, regulatory and stem cell-like memory cells. Findings and caveats of the study: Comparison showed that naive, central memory and Treg TCRB repertoires appeared more similar among patients than among healthy donors. Moderately but significantly shorter TCRB CDR3s were found in Type 1 diabetes patients in all four CD4+ subsets. Junctions at VDJ sites from type 1 diabetes patients had fewer insertions and more deletions.

This receptor was taken from a woman under 30 with type 1 diabetes. The specimen was Tregs from blood. The genes are TRBV29-1 and TRBJ2-5, with D possibly TRBD2 on 6 matching bases. DNA of the CDR3: TGCAGCGTTAGGAGGGGTCAAGAGACCCAGTACTTC. Its translation is CSVRRGQETQYF.